These 27 T cell receptor beta chains were all obtained from the same sample, sequenced in a study of T cells in Graves' hyperthyroidism and ophthalmopathy. The CDR3 regions of TCR beta were amplified from RNA transcripts. HTBI primers were the set used in a first-round RT-PCR of the TCR CDR3. TCRdb re-derived calls from the multiplex PCR reads in MiXCR, one entry per CDR3 protein. The repertoire has 300,000 to 500,000 distinct CDR3 sequences, over 11% of them found once; the top ten carry 28%. The sample was blood. The receptors come from a man over 45 with Graves' ophthalmopathy.

At least ten counts were recorded for this clonotype. The chain combines TRBV20-1 with TRBJ2-1; D not certain. Trimming left V 0 bases short and J 10 bases short, with 10 bases between. CDR3 length: 12 amino acids. CDR1 DFQATT and CDR2 SNEGSKA come from the germline V gene (reference sequence). The CDR3 is CSARDLGLEQFF. CDR3 sequence (DNA): TGCAGTGCTAGAGATTTGGGGTTAGAGCAGTTCTTC.

The genes are TRBV3-1 and TRBJ2-2; 8 nucleotides align to TRBD2. Per germline, CDR1 LGHDT and CDR2 YNNKEL (reference sequence). The CDR3 totals 14 residues. V lost 4 bases, J lost 6 bases, and 4 bases stayed unmatched. CDR3 loop: CASSPPGRAGELFF. As DNA, the CDR3 is TGTGCCAGCAGCCCGCCCGGGAGGGCCGGGGAGCTGTTTTTT.

This clonotype was counted at least ten times. This chain uses TRBV29-1 with TRBJ2-1; the match to TRBD2 covers 12 bases. CDR3 size: 15 residues. The germline CDR1 and CDR2 sequences are SQVTM and ANQGSEA. The junction had 0 bases not matched to a gene; V was cut back by 1 base and J by 2 bases. The CDR3 DNA reads TGCAGCGTTGAAGGGACTAGCGGGACCTACAATGAGCAGTTCTTC. Protein product: CSVEGTSGTYNEQFF.

This clonotype was detected ten times or more. The genes are TRBV9 and TRBJ2-5, with a possible D match to TRBD1 (6 bases). The CDR3 length is 13 residues. Trimming took 4 bases from V and 3 from J, leaving 10 bases between them. CDR1 and CDR2 from the germline V gene are SGDLS and YYNGEE. This chain's CDR3 is CASSWTAEETQYF. The CDR3 DNA is TGTGCCAGCAGCTGGACAGCAGAAGAGACCCAGTACTTC.

This chain connects TRBV15 to TRBJ1-2, with unresolved D. Trimming removed 0 bases at V and 8 bases at J, with 10 bases between. The germline gives CDR1 LNHNV, CDR2 YYDKDF (reference sequence). The CDR3 extends over 13 amino acids. CDR3 in DNA: TGTGCCACCAGCAGAGATACAGTAGGGGGCTACACCTTC. Protein: CATSRDTVGGYTF.

This clonotype was observed once. V and J are TRBV25-1 and TRBJ1-1; D is undetermined. This CDR3 has 12 amino acids. Trimming removed 10 bases at V and 0 bases at J, with 9 bases between. The germline V gene encodes CDR1 MGHDK and CDR2 SYGVNS. CDR3 sequence: CATRLLNTEAFF. For the CDR3, the DNA is TGTGCCACGCGTTTATTGAACACTGAAGCTTTCTTT. Filled out from reference TRBV25-1 and TRBJ1-1, the complete variable domain reads EADIYQTPRYLVIGTGKKITLECSQTMGHDKMYWYQQDPGMELHLIHYSYGVNSTEKGDLSSESTVSRIRTEHFPLTLESARPSHTSQYLCATRLLNTEAFFGQGTRLTVV.

Concerning this clonotype: Given a much more abundant clone one base away, this may be a read error. The chain couples TRBV27 to TRBJ2-7; TRBD1 agrees at 7 bases. CDR1 and CDR2 (germline): MNHEY, SMNVEV (reference sequence). The CDR3 has 14 residues. Unmatched junction bases numbered 7, after V lost 6 bases and J lost 2 bases. The CDR3 region is CASSQPTGTYEQYF. The CDR3 nucleotides are TGTGCCAGCAGCCAACCGACAGGGACCTACGAGCAGTACTTC.

This clonotype was observed at least ten times. This sequence joins TRBV6-5 and TRBJ1-2; D is uncertain. Germline-derived CDR1 and CDR2 are MNHEY and SVGAGI. The CDR3 covers 16 residues. Trimming removed 2 bases from V and 6 bases from J, with 19 bases in between. As DNA, the CDR3 is TGTGCCAGCAGTTACGGAGGTGGGATACGGGATCATGGCTACACCTTC. Translation: CASSYGGGIRDHGYTF.

This clonotype has at least ten counts. The rearrangement joins TRBV14 to TRBJ2-2, with D perhaps being TRBD1 or TRBD2 (6 bases each). Trimming stripped 1 base from V and 0 bases from J, with 24 bases between. CDR3 size: 21 residues. Germline V gene data show CDR1 as SGHDN and CDR2 as FVKESK. CDR3 in DNA: TGTGCCAGCAGCCAAGTGAGGGGGGCTAGGGCCTCCCTCGCGAACACCGGGGAGCTGTTTTTT. This codes for CASSQVRGARASLANTGELFF.

This clonotype came up many times. This chain uses TRBV11-2 with TRBJ2-7; 11 nucleotides line up with TRBD2. From germline, CDR1 is SGHAT and CDR2 FQNNGV. J gave up 6 bases and V 4 bases, and 8 bases lay outside the gene matches. CDR3 length equals 15 residues. DNA for the CDR3: TGTGCCAGCAGCTCGGTAGCGGGAGGGTGGGGCGAGCAGTACTTC. Amino acids: CASSSVAGGWGEQYF.

The chain is built from TRBV29-1 and TRBJ1-4, with a weak D call TRBD1 (6 bases). Germline V gives CDR1 SQVTM, CDR2 ANQGSEA. V lost 6 bases to trimming and J lost 1 base, with 15 bases between them. CDR3 size: 15 residues. The CDR3 loop reads CSVAGTKETNEKLFF. The CDR3, as DNA: TGCAGCGTGGCCGGGACAAAGGAAACTAATGAAAAACTGTTTTTT.

The gene calls are TRBV3-1 and TRBJ2-1, with 10 nucleotides matching TRBD1. Losses at the gene ends were 6 bases for V and 6 bases for J; bases not matched to a gene: 5. Germline CDR1 and CDR2: LGHDT and YNNKEL (reference sequence). The CDR3 loop spans 14 amino acids. The CDR3 nucleotides read TGTGCCAGCAGGGGGGACAGGGGAATCAATGAGCAGTTCTTC. As protein: CASRGDRGINEQFF.

The chain couples TRBV2 to TRBJ1-6; 9 nucleotides match TRBD1. CDR3 size: 17 residues. V lost 4 bases and J lost 6; bases outside the gene matches: 10. Per germline, CDR1 SNHLY and CDR2 FYNNEI. CDR3 in amino acids: CASSVTLVTGGNSPLHF. The CDR3 nucleotides read TGTGCCAGCAGTGTAACATTGGTGACAGGGGGTAATTCACCCCTCCACTTT.

This clonotype turned up a few times. V and J are TRBV27 and TRBJ2-3; 11 bases are shared with TRBD2. The CDR3 has 16 residues. The germline V gene has CDR1 MNHEY and CDR2 SMNVEV (reference sequence). Trimming took 2 bases from V and 5 from J; bases not matched to a gene: 6. CDR3 nucleotides: TGTGCCAGCAGTTTAGTACTAGCGGGAGTGGAAGATACGCAGTATTTT. This gives the protein CASSLVLAGVEDTQYF.

This clonotype appeared many times. This chain connects TRBV18 to TRBJ2-6; no firm D call. In germline, CDR1 is KGHSH, CDR2 LQKENI. The V end lost 8 bases, the J end lost 0 bases, and 8 bases lay between the germline ends. The length of the CDR3 is 14 residues. The CDR3 DNA is TGTGCCAGCAGTCTTCCCTCTGGGGCCAACGTCCTGACTTTC. Translation gives CASSLPSGANVLTF. The entire variable domain, with the rest obtained from reference TRBV18 and TRBJ2-6, is as follows: NAGVMQNPRHLVRRRGQEARLRCSPMKGHSHVYWYRQLPEEGLKFMVYLQKENIIDESGMPKERFSAEFPKEGPSILRIQQVVRGDSAAYFCASSLPSGANVLTFGAGSRLTVL.

This clonotype was seen many times. The chain uses TRBV7-9 and TRBJ2-5; D assignment may be TRBD1 or TRBD2 (6 bases each). The CDR3 extends over 16 amino acids. V was trimmed by 5 bases and J by 0 bases, leaving 16 bases between them. Germline V CDR1 and CDR2: SEHNR, FQNEAQ (reference sequence). The CDR3 spells CASSRRDTRYQETQYF. Here the CDR3 DNA reads TGTGCCAGCAGCCGGAGGGACACCCGGTACCAAGAGACCCAGTACTTC.

This clonotype has a handful of counts. The genes are TRBV2 and TRBJ2-2; 7 bases line up with TRBD1. The V and J ends lost 5 bases and 2 bases, in that order; junction bases with no gene match: 14. The CDR3 length is 18 residues. Per germline, CDR1 SNHLY and CDR2 FYNNEI. Here the CDR3 reads CASSPGQVLQTNTGELFF. The DNA of the CDR3 is TGTGCCAGCAGTCCTGGACAGGTCTTGCAGACCAACACCGGGGAGCTGTTTTTT.

This clonotype was counted many times. The chain links TRBV20-1 to TRBJ1-3, with D tentatively TRBD1 (6 bases). V was clipped by 4 bases and J by 2 bases, with 6 bases between them. CDR1 and CDR2 (germline): DFQATT, SNEGSKA (reference sequence). This CDR3 is 12 amino acids long. The CDR3 DNA reads TGCAGTGCTACAGGGGCTGGAAACACCATATATTTT. It yields the protein CSATGAGNTIYF.

V is TRBV7-3 and J is TRBJ2-1; 7 bases map to TRBD1. Germline V gene lookup returns CDR1 SGHTA and CDR2 FQGTGA. This CDR3 spans 16 amino acids. J lost 6 bases, V lost 4 bases, and 12 bases had no gene match. The CDR3 DNA reads TGTGCCAGCAGCTCGTACAGGGGCATTTCCCCCAATGAGCAGTTCTTC. It translates to CASSSYRGISPNEQFF.

The chain is built from TRBV20-1 and TRBJ2-5; 7 positions match TRBD2. This CDR3 region has 15 residues. The V gene end was trimmed by 2 bases and the J gene end by 5 bases; junction bases not matched to a gene: 11. Germline CDR1 reads DFQATT; CDR2 reads SNEGSKA (reference sequence). In DNA form, the CDR3 reads TGCAGTGCTAGACTGTGGGGAGGGCCATTTGAGACCCAGTACTTC. Its translation: CSARLWGGPFETQYF.

This clonotype was seen repeatedly, ten times or more. The chain recombines TRBV12-3 or TRBV12-4 with TRBJ2-5, with D possibly TRBD2 on 5 matching bases. The CDR3 loop spans 12 amino acids. Trimming removed 8 bases from V and 4 bases from J, with 11 bases in between. CDR3: CASRTSAETQYF. CDR3 nucleotides: TGTGCCAGCCGAACTAGTGCAGAGACCCAGTACTTC.

This clonotype occurred many times. This sequence joins TRBV18 and TRBJ1-5; D may be TRBD1 (5 bases). This CDR3 has 14 residues. Germline CDR1 KGHSH, CDR2 LQKENI. V was pared by 3 bases and J by 6 bases, with 12 bases between. CDR3: CASSPGTGTQPQHF. CDR3 nucleotide sequence: TGTGCCAGCTCACCGGGTACGGGGACTCAGCCCCAGCATTTT. Combining the CDR3 with reference TRBV18 and TRBJ1-5 gives the whole variable domain NAGVMQNPRHLVRRRGQEARLRCSPMKGHSHVYWYRQLPEEGLKFMVYLQKENIIDESGMPKERFSAEFPKEGPSILRIQQVVRGDSAAYFCASSPGTGTQPQHFGDGTRLSIL.

This sequence joins TRBV24-1 and TRBJ1-5; D might be TRBD1 (5 bases). Deletions cut 7 bases from V and 2 bases from J, with 8 bases between. This CDR3 comprises 13 residues. CDR1 and CDR2 from the germline V gene are KGHDR and SFDVKD. The CDR3 DNA reads as TGTGCCACCAGGGGGGGGGGCAATCAGCCCCAGCATTTT. Translated: CATRGGGNQPQHF.

A remark on this clonotype: One end of the junction does not line up with germline, which may come from a read error. This chain uses TRBV24-1 with TRBJ1-1; perhaps TRBD1 as D (5 bases). The CDR3 runs to 15 residues. The germline V gene encodes CDR1 KGHDR and CDR2 SFDVKD. CDR3 residues: CANSDPRGGDTEAFF. As DNA, the CDR3 is TGTGCCAACAGTGACCCCCGCGGGGGGGACACTGAAGCTTTCTTT.

This clonotype was observed at least ten times. CDR3 bases: TGCAGTGCTACCGGGACTAGCGGGAGGAGCGGAAATGAGCAGTTCTTC. Its translation is CSATGTSGRSGNEQFF. This chain joins TRBV20-1 and TRBJ2-1; 15 bases line up with TRBD2. The germline V gene encodes CDR1 DFQATT and CDR2 SNEGSKA (reference sequence). CDR3 size: 16 residues. V gave up 4 bases and J gave up 7 bases; unmatched junction bases: 8.

The chain couples TRBV6-1 to TRBJ1-5; TRBD1 aligns across 7 bases. Germline V CDR1 and CDR2: MNHNS, SASEGT. Germline trimming cut 5 bases from V and 2 bases from J; bases unmatched to any gene: 6. This CDR3 contains 15 residues. The CDR3 protein is CASSTTGIGNQPQHF. The CDR3 bases are TGTGCCAGCAGTACGACAGGGATTGGCAATCAGCCCCAGCATTTT.

A note on this clonotype: A junction end diverges from the germline sequence, so it may reflect a read error. The chain joins TRBV30 to TRBJ2-7; TRBD1 is a possible D gene (6 bases). The V gene's germline CDR1 is GTSNPN and CDR2 SVGIG (reference sequence). The CDR3 spans 13 residues. CDR3 bases: TGTGCCTGGAGTCAGGCAGGGGTGTACGGGCAGTACTTC. Amino acids: CAWSQAGVYGQYF.